This entry lists 23 T cell receptor beta chains sequenced from one sample in a study of T cells in Graves' hyperthyroidism and ophthalmopathy. The TCR beta CDR3 regions underwent amplification using RNA transcripts as the source. The HTBI set primed first-round TCR CDR3 RT-PCR. TCRdb re-called the multiplex PCR reads with MiXCR, one entry per CDR3 protein. The sample consists of about 420,000 distinct CDR3 sequences, around a sixth of them appearing once. The sequencing sample was made of blood. The receptors derive from a woman aged 18-30 years with Graves' hyperthyroidism.

A few counts support this clonotype. This rearrangement joins TRBV19 to TRBJ1-2; possible D gene TRBD1, 5 bases. V was trimmed by 7 bases and J by 2 bases, leaving 11 bases between them. In germline, CDR1 is LNHDA, CDR2 SQIVND (reference sequence). The CDR3 sequence is 13 residues long. As DNA, the CDR3 is TGTGCCAGTAAGAATTCAGGGAACTATGGCTACACCTTC. It encodes CASKNSGNYGYTF.

This clonotype was observed at least ten times. This chain connects TRBV30 to TRBJ2-5; D possibly corresponds to TRBD1 (5 bases). V was pared by 8 bases and J by 4 bases, with 17 bases between. The germline gives CDR1 GTSNPN, CDR2 SVGIG (reference sequence). The CDR3 extends over 13 amino acids. Here the CDR3 DNA reads TGTGCCCTATGGGGCGGATTGGGAGAGACCCAGTACTTC. Protein sequence: CALWGGLGETQYF.

In this sample, this clonotype turned up a few times. The V gene is TRBV29-1, the J gene TRBJ2-1; D is unresolved. Trimming took 5 bases from V and 12 from J, leaving 5 bases between them. Germline assignment: CDR1 SQVTM and CDR2 ANQGSEA. This CDR3 comprises 8 residues. The CDR3 here is CSVIGQFF. In DNA, the CDR3 is TGCAGCGTTATTGGGCAGTTCTTC.

The CDR3 sequence: CASSEELRDPRDYEQYF. The CDR3 coding sequence is TGTGCCAGCAGTGAAGAACTTAGGGACCCTAGGGACTACGAGCAGTACTTC. The chain uses TRBV6-1 and TRBJ2-7, with D perhaps TRBD1 or TRBD2 (5 bases each). The germline CDR1 and CDR2 sequences are MNHNS and SASEGT. Trimming stripped 1 base from V and 3 bases from J, with 19 bases between. The CDR3 runs 17 residues.

This rearrangement joins TRBV7-9 to TRBJ2-4, with 10 bases matching TRBD2. In germline, CDR1 is SEHNR, CDR2 FQNEAQ (reference sequence). V lost 3 bases to trimming and J lost 9 bases; unmatched junction nucleotides: 14. The CDR3 has 17 amino acids. The CDR3 protein is CASSLEASGGASGIQYF. The CDR3 DNA follows: TGTGCCAGCAGCTTGGAGGCTAGCGGGGGTGCAAGCGGCATTCAGTACTTC.

The sample holds many counts of this clonotype. This sequence joins TRBV12-3 or TRBV12-4 and TRBJ2-3; 7 nucleotides agree with TRBD2. This CDR3 contains 17 residues. V lost 5 bases, J lost 3 bases, and 14 bases stayed unmatched. CDR3 coding DNA: TGTGCCAGCAGTACGAGCGGAGCGGGGCGTGGTACAGATACGCAGTATTTT. Protein product: CASSTSGAGRGTDTQYF.

This clonotype was picked up many times. The chain is built from TRBV5-6 and TRBJ2-7; the D is unclear. With 4 bases removed from V and 0 bases from J, the gap between germline ends came to 17 bases. This CDR3 comprises 16 residues. Germline values: CDR1 SGHDT, CDR2 YYEEEE. CDR3 region: CASSPVRWAASYEQYF. For the CDR3, the DNA is TGTGCCAGCAGCCCCGTAAGGTGGGCGGCCTCCTACGAGCAGTACTTC.

As concerns this clonotype: This may be a read error, as it is one base from a much larger clone. The V and J genes are TRBV11-2 and TRBJ2-5, with 7 bases lining up with TRBD1. V was clipped by 1 base and J by 5 bases; unmatched bases: 10. Germline lookup yields CDR1 SGHAT and CDR2 FQNNGV. The CDR3 extends over 16 amino acids. As DNA, the CDR3 is TGTGCCAGCAGCTTAGGGCCAGGGGGATATGGGGAGACCCAGTACTTC. Translated, it gives CASSLGPGGYGETQYF.

In its sample, this clonotype was seen many times. The chain joins TRBV7-9 to TRBJ1-2; D perhaps matches TRBD1 (6 bases). The CDR3 has 13 residues. Per the germline V gene, CDR1 is SEHNR and CDR2 is FQNEAQ (reference sequence). The V gene lost 5 bases and the J gene lost 4 bases, with 11 bases spanning the gap. The CDR3 reads CASSLTGTYGYTF. In DNA, the CDR3 is TGTGCCAGCAGCCTTACAGGGACCTATGGCTACACCTTC. Full variable domain (remainder filled in from reference TRBV7-9 and TRBJ1-2): DTGVSQNPRHKITKRGQNVTFRCDPISEHNRLYWYRQTLGQGPEFLTYFQNEAQLEKSRLLSDRFSAERPKGSFSTLEIQRTEQGDSAMYLCASSLTGTYGYTFGSGTRLTVV.

The chain recombines TRBV19 with TRBJ2-2, with TRBD2 matching 8 bases. This CDR3 spans 15 amino acids. The junction had 6 bases not matched to a gene; V was cut back by 3 bases and J by 6 bases. Germline V gene lookup returns CDR1 LNHDA and CDR2 SQIVND (reference sequence). CDR3 region: CASSMSGSIPGELFF. CDR3 bases: TGTGCCAGTAGTATGAGCGGGAGTATCCCCGGGGAGCTGTTTTTT.

This clonotype was recorded at least ten times. This chain joins TRBV10-3 and TRBJ1-1; D remains ambiguous. V lost 2 bases to trimming and J lost 5 bases, with 9 bases between them. The CDR3 spans 13 residues. Germline V gene lookup returns CDR1 ENHRY and CDR2 SYGVKD. The CDR3 DNA sequence: TGTGCCATCAGTGAGCCGGGGAGGACTGAAGCTTTCTTT. Its protein product is CAISEPGRTEAFF.

This clonotype has ten or more counts. The gene calls are TRBV11-2 and TRBJ1-2, with D unresolved. Trimming shortened V by 5 bases and J by 8 bases, and 18 bases separated the two germline ends. The CDR3 has 14 amino acids. Germline loops: CDR1 SGHAT, CDR2 FQNNGV. CDR3 nucleotides: TGTGCCAGCAGCCTGAGCGTGACCGCTTGGGGCTACACCTTC. It specifies CASSLSVTAWGYTF.

Many counts were recorded for this clonotype. The chain links TRBV12-5 to TRBJ1-6; D is undetermined. V was cut by 9 bases and J by 7 bases, with 10 bases left in between. Germline V gives CDR1 LGHNT, CDR2 FRNRAP. The CDR3 totals 12 residues. The CDR3 is CARSTGNSPLHF. Here the CDR3 DNA reads TGTGCTAGATCGACGGGGAATTCACCCCTCCACTTT.

This clonotype was picked up many times. The chain joins TRBV7-9 to TRBJ2-2; no clear D gene. This CDR3 is built from 14 residues. V lost 8 bases, J lost 0 bases, and 10 bases lay in between. Germline V CDR1 and CDR2: SEHNR, FQNEAQ (reference sequence). The CDR3 reads CASPGGANTGELFF. CDR3 in DNA: TGTGCCAGCCCCGGCGGCGCGAACACCGGGGAGCTGTTTTTT.

This clonotype was seen at least ten times. The gene calls are TRBV5-1 and TRBJ2-5; the D gene is possibly TRBD2 (6 bases). V was pared by 0 bases and J by 5 bases, with 14 bases between. CDR1 SGHRS and CDR2 YFSETQ come from the germline V gene. CDR3 length: 15 residues. This CDR3 is CASSLDGGVSETQYF. The CDR3 nucleotides are TGCGCCAGCAGCTTGGACGGCGGGGTCTCGGAGACCCAGTACTTC. The full variable domain, its missing parts supplied by reference TRBV5-1 and TRBJ2-5, is KAGVTQTPRYLIKTRGQQVTLSCSPISGHRSVSWYQQTPGQGLQFLFEYFSETQRNKGNFPGRFSGRQFSNSRSEMNVSTLELGDSALYLCASSLDGGVSETQYFGPGTRLLVL.

This clonotype was detected many times. The chain recombines TRBV6-1 with TRBJ2-3; TRBD2 aligns across 8 bases. The CDR3 has 14 amino acids. Trimming at V came to 7 bases and at J to 4 bases, leaving 7 bases not matched to a gene. CDR1 and CDR2 from the germline V gene are MNHNS and SASEGT. CDR3 residues: CASKGGGIPDTQYF. DNA of the CDR3: TGTGCCAGCAAAGGCGGGGGGATTCCAGATACGCAGTATTTT.

With respect to this clonotype: A single base separates this from a much larger clone, so it may be a read error. The chain is built from TRBV5-1 and TRBJ2-5, with a weak D call TRBD1 (5 bases). In germline, CDR1 is SGHRS, CDR2 YFSETQ. The length of the CDR3 is 14 residues. CDR3 in DNA: TGCGCCAGCAGCTTGGGGGGCAGTGCAGAGACCCGGTACTTC. This translates into CASSLGGSAETRYF.

V gene TRBV6-2 or TRBV6-3 combines with J gene TRBJ2-6; D might be TRBD2 (5 bases). Germline-derived CDR1 and CDR2 are MNHEY and SVGEGT. V lost 8 bases to trimming and J lost 0 bases, with 11 bases between them. The CDR3 spans 15 residues. The CDR3 region is CASEAASSGANVLTF. The CDR3 DNA reads as TGTGCCAGCGAAGCGGCCTCCTCTGGGGCCAACGTCCTGACTTTC.

This clonotype was picked up many times. This chain connects TRBV12-3 or TRBV12-4 to TRBJ1-5; TRBD1 agrees at 7 bases. With V trimmed by 6 bases and J by 1 base, 3 bases remained unmatched. The CDR3 contains 14 residues. The CDR3 reads CASRYRGSNQPQHF. The CDR3 DNA reads TGTGCCAGCAGATACAGGGGAAGCAATCAGCCCCAGCATTTT.

This clonotype was found many times. The chain employs TRBV5-6 and TRBJ1-2; 8 bases match TRBD1. Unmatched junction bases numbered 5, after V lost 1 base and J lost 12 bases. CDR3 length: 12 amino acids. CDR1 is SGHDT and CDR2 is YYEEEE in the germline V gene. The CDR3 region is CASSLKGQEDTF. CDR3 nucleotide sequence: TGTGCCAGCAGCTTGAAGGGACAGGAGGACACCTTC.

The sample holds many counts of this clonotype. The chain couples TRBV12-3 or TRBV12-4 to TRBJ1-1, with a weak D call TRBD1 (5 bases). V dropped 6 bases and J dropped 1 base, with 15 bases sitting between them. The CDR3 consists of 15 residues. The CDR3 here is CASSRFGGSNTEAFF. The CDR3 DNA reads TGTGCCAGCAGCCGCTTTGGGGGTTCGAACACTGAAGCTTTCTTT.

The chain employs TRBV19 and TRBJ2-2, with 13 bases lining up with TRBD2. With 5 bases clipped from V and 7 bases from J, the junction kept 4 bases outside the gene matches. Germline V gene data show CDR1 as LNHDA and CDR2 as SQIVND (reference sequence). The CDR3 totals 15 residues. The CDR3 region has the DNA TGTGCCAGTAGTTGGACTAGCGGGAGAGACGGGGAGCTGTTTTTT. Translated: CASSWTSGRDGELFF.

This clonotype has ten or more counts. The genes are TRBV13 and TRBJ2-7; TRBD2 is a possible D gene (5 bases). V lost 5 bases and J 3 bases, leaving 14 bases between the germline ends. This CDR3 contains 14 residues. Germline V gene sequence: CDR1 PRHDT, CDR2 FYEKMQ (reference sequence). CDR3: CASSAGHTFYEQYF. The CDR3 DNA follows: TGTGCCAGCAGCGCGGGCCATACATTCTACGAGCAGTACTTC.